This T cell receptor beta chain was sequenced for a study of human T cells and chemical hapten exposure. This clonotype was counted at least ten times. V lost 3 bases, J lost 6 bases, and 9 bases lay in between. The CDR3 spans 12 residues. Germline V gives CDR1 MDHEN, CDR2 SYDVKM. This sample's time point: pre-sensitization, week 0. Stated treatment: therapeutic diphenylcyclopropenone sensitization with weekly scalp DPC. Unfractionated whole blood was the source from which total RNA was extracted. Library preparation tagged each individual cDNA molecule with a unique molecular identifier. TCRdb independently ran MiXCR on the RACE reads; one entry per CDR3 protein. Among 33,000 or so distinct CDR3 sequences listed, roughly 12% were seen once.

This clonotype originated in a woman in her thirties or forties with alopecia areata. Some clones in this sample may be carry-over from other donors' samples. The chain couples TRBV28 to TRBJ2-7; D is undetermined. The specimen comprised whole blood, sampled in connection with sensitization to the hapten diphenylcyclopropenone (DPC). The CDR3 DNA sequence: TGTGCCAGCAGTTTGGGTAGGACCGAGCAGTACTTC. Translating gives CASSLGRTEQYF.